This passage covers 4 T cell receptor beta chains from one sample sequenced in a study of Ad26.COV2.S vaccination and SARS-CoV-2 variants. As to treatment: about 20 received Ad26.COV2.S at low or high dose, single or two shots; about 5 received placebo; per-sample allocation not given. On day 63 after the first injection, vaccine and placebo recipients gave samples. Measured with immunoSEQ multiplex PCR; TCRdb has only the in-frame clones, and not every one. This table has a few hundred thousand clones, roughly 84% appearing once. The sample here was peripheral blood, taken in a trial of Ad26.COV2.S vaccine versus placebo. The receptor source for this set is a person aged 18-65 years who received the Ad26.COV2.S COVID-19 vaccine or a placebo.

V is TRBV27 and J is TRBJ2-5, with a possible D match to TRBD1 (6 bases). Deletions cut 5 bases from V and 6 bases from J, with 13 bases between. Germline values: CDR1 MNHEY, CDR2 SMNVEV (reference sequence). The CDR3 loop spans 13 amino acids. CDR3 DNA sequence: TGTGCCAGCAGTCCCGTGGGGGCCCAGACCCAGTACTTC. This sequence encodes CASSPVGAQTQYF.

The chain employs TRBV6-2 or TRBV6-3 and TRBJ2-7; D gene unclear. The germline V and J ends were trimmed by 0 bases and 7 bases, with 7 bases remaining between them. The germline gives CDR1 MNHEY, CDR2 SVGEGT. The CDR3 is 12 amino acids. CDR3 DNA sequence: TGTGCCAGCAGTTACTCGGTGGTTGAGCAGTACTTC. Translating gives CASSYSVVEQYF.

CDR3 loop: CATSRAQGGSPLHF. The CDR3 nucleotides are TGTGCCACCAGCAGAGCACAGGGAGGATCACCCCTCCACTTT. J is TRBJ1-6 and V is TRBV15; D is possibly TRBD1 (6 bases). V lost 1 base, J lost 10 bases, and 11 bases lay in between. CDR1 is LNHNV and CDR2 is YYDKDF in the germline V gene (reference sequence). The CDR3 sequence is 14 residues long.

The chain uses TRBV3-1 (or the pseudogene TRBV3-2) and TRBJ1-3; TRBD1 aligns across 7 bases. Germline assignment: CDR1 LGHDT and CDR2 YNNKEL (reference sequence). Germline trimming cut 1 base from V and 1 base from J; bases unmatched to any gene: 10. The CDR3 has 18 amino acids. This chain's CDR3 is CASSQATHRGGSGNTIYF. CDR3 DNA sequence: TGTGCCAGCAGCCAAGCGACCCACAGGGGTGGGTCTGGAAACACCATATATTTT.